The next 25 T cell receptor beta chains were all read from a single sample in a study of CD8 T cells in Susac syndrome. When the RNA was reverse transcribed, random hexamers were used with an input of 0.5 to 1 ug. TCRdb fed the immunoSEQ multiplex PCR reads into MiXCR, producing one record per CDR3 protein. Here the sample spans about 49,000 distinct CDR3 sequences, roughly 93% being singletons. The sequenced material came from CD8+ T cells from PBMCs. The receptor source for this set is a human donor in good health.

The V call is TRBV5-1, the J call TRBJ2-7; maybe TRBD1 (6 bases). The CDR3 consists of 15 residues. Deletions cut 0 bases from V and 3 bases from J, with 13 bases between. Germline assignment: CDR1 SGHRS and CDR2 YFSETQ. The CDR3 DNA reads TGCGCCAGCAGCTTGGACAGGGTAAAAAGCTACGAGCAGTACTTC. Its protein product is CASSLDRVKSYEQYF.

The gene calls are TRBV7-9 and TRBJ2-1; the D gene is possibly TRBD2 (5 bases). CDR3 length: 14 residues. The V gene lost 0 bases and the J gene lost 8 bases, with 11 bases spanning the gap. CDR1 and CDR2 (germline): SEHNR, FQNEAQ (reference sequence). CDR3 sequence reads: CASSLAGAFYEQFF. Written as DNA, the CDR3 is TGTGCCAGCAGCTTAGCGGGAGCCTTCTATGAGCAGTTCTTC.

The V and J genes are TRBV18 and TRBJ2-1; either TRBD1 or TRBD2 may supply D (6 bases each). Germline V CDR1 and CDR2: KGHSH, LQKENI. Trimming stripped 6 bases from V and 6 bases from J, with 9 bases between. This CDR3 has 12 residues. The CDR3 DNA reads as TGTGCCAGCTCCCCGGGGGCCAATGAGCAGTTCTTC. It encodes CASSPGANEQFF.

The rearrangement uses TRBV5-6 and TRBJ2-7; maybe TRBD1 (5 bases). Per the germline V gene, CDR1 is SGHDT and CDR2 is YYEEEE. This CDR3 comprises 12 residues. The V and J ends lost 0 bases and 7 bases respectively, with 8 bases between them. The CDR3 sequence is CASSLEAGEQYF. CDR3 in DNA: TGTGCCAGCAGCTTGGAGGCAGGGGAGCAGTACTTC.

The rearrangement uses TRBV6-5 and TRBJ2-7; 9 nucleotides agree with TRBD2. The germline V gene encodes CDR1 MNHEY and CDR2 SVGAGI. V trimming: 0 bases; J trimming: 0 bases; junction bases outside the gene matches: 0. The CDR3 is 15 residues long. Here the CDR3 reads CASSYSSGSSYEQYF. In DNA form, the CDR3 reads TGTGCCAGCAGTTACTCTAGCGGGAGCTCCTACGAGCAGTACTTC.

This rearrangement joins TRBV7-6 to TRBJ2-4, with D perhaps matching TRBD2 (6 bases). The CDR3 is 14 residues long. The germline V gene encodes CDR1 SGHVS and CDR2 FNYEAQ. V was clipped by 5 bases and J by 6 bases, with 14 bases between them. In nucleotides, the CDR3 is TGTGCCAGCAGCCCAGAACTGGGGGGAAACATTCAGTACTTC. As protein: CASSPELGGNIQYF.

This chain connects TRBV7-9 to TRBJ2-7; maybe TRBD2 (6 bases). The CDR3 runs to 13 residues. Germline CDR1 reads SEHNR; CDR2 reads FQNEAQ (reference sequence). V lost 2 bases and J 5 bases, leaving 10 bases between the germline ends. For the CDR3, the DNA is TGTGCCAGCAGCTTACCGGGAGCCCACGAGCAGTACTTC. As protein: CASSLPGAHEQYF.

V gene TRBV7-9 combines with J gene TRBJ2-1; 9 positions match TRBD2. This CDR3 has 18 amino acids. Trimming at V came to 3 bases and at J to 0 bases, leaving 9 bases not matched to a gene. Germline loops: CDR1 SEHNR, CDR2 FQNEAQ (reference sequence). Here the CDR3 DNA reads TGTGCCAGCAGCTTCCCATTAGCGGGAGCTCTCTCCTACAATGAGCAGTTCTTC. Its translation is CASSFPLAGALSYNEQFF. The whole variable domain, filled in from reference TRBV7-9 and TRBJ2-1, reads DTGVSQNPRHKITKRGQNVTFRCDPISEHNRLYWYRQTLGQGPEFLTYFQNEAQLEKSRLLSDRFSAERPKGSFSTLEIQRTEQGDSAMYLCASSFPLAGALSYNEQFFGPGTRLTVL.

The chain recombines TRBV12-3 or TRBV12-4 with TRBJ2-7; D remains unclear. The CDR3 sequence is 14 residues long. V lost 1 base and J lost 4, with 11 bases in between. The CDR3 DNA is TGTGCCAGCAGTTTAGACCTCATGTTTTACGAGCAGTACTTC. Translating it yields CASSLDLMFYEQYF.

The rearrangement joins TRBV7-8 to TRBJ2-3, with unresolved D. Deletions cut 1 base from V and 4 bases from J, with 6 bases between. The CDR3 covers 13 residues. Looked up from germline, CDR1 is SGHVS and CDR2 is FQNEAQ. The DNA for the CDR3 is TGTGCCAGCAGCTTAGGAGCTCCAGATACGCAGTATTTT. This encodes CASSLGAPDTQYF. The full variable domain, rest sourced from reference TRBV7-8 and TRBJ2-3, is GAGVSQSPRYKVAKRGQDVALRCDPISGHVSLFWYQQALGQGPEFLTYFQNEAQLDKSGLPSDRFFAERPEGSVSTLKIQRTQQEDSAVYLCASSLGAPDTQYFGPGTRLTVL.

The chain employs TRBV4-2 and TRBJ2-3; D is uncertain. Between the trimmed V and J ends, which lost 5 bases and 4 bases, there was a span of 7 bases. The CDR3 spans 12 residues. Germline CDR1 is LGHNA and CDR2 is YNFKEQ. In DNA, the CDR3 is TGTGCCAGCAGCGACCCCCCAGATACGCAGTATTTT. Encoded protein: CASSDPPDTQYF.

The rearrangement links TRBV7-8 to TRBJ1-5; no definite D call. Germline V gene data show CDR1 as SGHVS and CDR2 as FQNEAQ. Deletions cut 6 bases from V and 5 bases from J, with 8 bases between. The CDR3 is 12 residues long. As DNA, the CDR3 is TGTGCCAGCAGTGATGGGGATCAGCCCCAGCATTTT. Encoded protein: CASSDGDQPQHF. The complete variable domain, with remaining parts taken from reference TRBV7-8 and TRBJ1-5, reads GAGVSQSPRYKVAKRGQDVALRCDPISGHVSLFWYQQALGQGPEFLTYFQNEAQLDKSGLPSDRFFAERPEGSVSTLKIQRTQQEDSAVYLCASSDGDQPQHFGDGTRLSIL.

The chain combines TRBV13 with TRBJ2-3; D may match TRBD1 or TRBD2 (5 bases each). The length of the CDR3 is 12 residues. V lost 7 bases, J lost 9 bases, and 14 bases lay in between. CDR1 and CDR2 (germline): PRHDT, FYEKMQ (reference sequence). This CDR3 reads CASIKGTGTQYF. DNA of the CDR3: TGTGCCAGCATCAAGGGGACGGGAACGCAGTATTTT.

The CDR3 sequence is CASSSIEGNEQYF. DNA for the CDR3: TGTGCCAGCAGTTCCATAGAGGGGAACGAGCAGTACTTC. The chain is built from TRBV27 and TRBJ2-7; D may match TRBD1 or TRBD2 (5 bases each). The CDR3 is 13 amino acids. Trimming cost V 4 bases and J 5 bases, with 12 bases left between them. Germline CDR1 and CDR2: MNHEY and SMNVEV (reference sequence).

The chain links TRBV6-2 or TRBV6-3 to TRBJ2-2, with TRBD2 matching 10 bases. This CDR3 comprises 17 residues. V lost 5 bases, J lost 7 bases, and 13 bases stayed unmatched. Germline CDR1 is MNHEY and CDR2 is SVGEGT. The CDR3 sequence is CASSSPSGRALDGELFF. CDR3 coding DNA: TGTGCCAGCAGTAGCCCCAGCGGGAGGGCCTTGGACGGGGAGCTGTTTTTT.

The rearrangement links TRBV4-1 to TRBJ2-3, with D perhaps assigned TRBD1 or TRBD2 (6 bases each). V lost 1 base and J lost 4, with 21 bases in between. CDR3 length: 18 residues. Germline-derived CDR1 and CDR2 are MGHRA and YSYEKL. As DNA, the CDR3 is TGCGCCAGCAGCCAAGGACACGTGTCCGGGGGCGCAGCAGATACGCAGTATTTT. It specifies CASSQGHVSGGAADTQYF.

CDR3 amino acids: CASSLARQQGEEGTDTQYF. The CDR3 DNA sequence: TGTGCCAGCAGCTTAGCTCGCCAGCAGGGAGAAGAGGGCACAGATACGCAGTATTTT. The V and J genes are TRBV7-6 and TRBJ2-3; D may be TRBD1 or TRBD2 (5 bases each). V gave up 0 bases and J gave up 1 base, with 20 bases separating them. Germline assignment: CDR1 SGHVS and CDR2 FNYEAQ. The length of the CDR3 is 19 residues. Full variable domain (missing parts from reference TRBV7-6 and TRBJ2-3): GAGVSQSPRYKVTKRGQDVALRCDPISGHVSLYWYRQALGQGPEFLTYFNYEAQQDKSGLPNDRFSAERPEGSISTLTIQRTEQRDSAMYRCASSLARQQGEEGTDTQYFGPGTRLTVL.

The chain joins TRBV6-2 or TRBV6-3 to TRBJ2-1; D possibly matches TRBD1 or TRBD2 (5 bases each). This CDR3 is built from 12 residues. Germline CDR1 MNHEY, CDR2 SVGEGT. With 4 bases removed from V and 5 bases from J, the gap between germline ends came to 6 bases. CDR3 sequence (DNA): TGTGCCAGCAGTTGGGGGAACAATGAGCAGTTCTTC. It codes for CASSWGNNEQFF.

V and J are TRBV27 and TRBJ2-5; tentatively, D is TRBD2 (7 bases). This CDR3 has 15 residues. The V and J ends lost 3 bases and 7 bases respectively, with 18 bases between them. Germline-derived CDR1 and CDR2 are MNHEY and SMNVEV (reference sequence). CDR3: CASSFSTGTGGTQYF. The DNA of the CDR3 is TGTGCCAGCAGTTTTTCCACAGGGACGGGGGGGACCCAGTACTTC.

V and J are TRBV27 and TRBJ2-2, with D hard to call. Germline-derived CDR1 and CDR2 are MNHEY and SMNVEV (reference sequence). Trimming cost V 6 bases and J 2 bases, with 10 bases left between them. The CDR3 totals 14 residues. CDR3 loop: CASSTTLNTGELFF. The CDR3, as DNA: TGTGCCAGCAGCACAACTCTTAACACCGGGGAGCTGTTTTTT.

This chain connects TRBV7-9 to TRBJ2-1; D not certain. V was shortened by 3 bases and J by 4 bases, with 13 bases between the two germline ends. Germline CDR1 SEHNR, CDR2 FQNEAQ (reference sequence). This CDR3 has 15 amino acids. CDR3 in DNA: TGTGCCAGCAGCTTGATCCCAGGCAGTTACAATGAGCAGTTCTTC. Protein sequence: CASSLIPGSYNEQFF.

The genes are TRBV29-1 and TRBJ2-1; TRBD2 is a possible D gene (6 bases). The CDR3 sequence is 13 residues long. V shed 5 bases and J shed 2 bases, with 10 bases lying between them. Per the germline V gene, CDR1 is SQVTM and CDR2 is ANQGSEA. The chain's CDR3 is CSVHLATYNEQFF. For the CDR3, the DNA is TGCAGCGTTCACCTAGCGACCTACAATGAGCAGTTCTTC.

V and J are TRBV5-6 and TRBJ2-7, with D perhaps TRBD1 (6 bases). V gave up 4 bases and J gave up 0 bases, with 11 bases separating them. Germline V gene sequence: CDR1 SGHDT, CDR2 YYEEEE. The CDR3 has 14 amino acids. CDR3 protein: CASSVGQYSYEQYF. CDR3 in DNA: TGTGCCAGCAGCGTGGGACAATACTCCTACGAGCAGTACTTC.

This clonotype was picked up a small number of times. This chain joins TRBV2 and TRBJ2-5, with 9 bases that match TRBD1. The germline V gene encodes CDR1 SNHLY and CDR2 FYNNEI. Losses at the gene ends were 2 bases for V and 5 bases for J; bases not matched to a gene: 18. The CDR3 spans 19 residues. The CDR3 nucleotides are TGTGCCAGCAGTGAAATTTTGGGACAGGGTCAAATCCGGAGGGAGACCCAGTACTTC. It is translated as CASSEILGQGQIRRETQYF.

This chain connects TRBV29-1 to TRBJ2-1; TRBD2 might be the D (5 bases). Trimming pared 1 base from V and 3 bases from J, leaving 10 bases between. Germline values: CDR1 SQVTM, CDR2 ANQGSEA. This CDR3 contains 14 residues. CDR3 bases: TGCAGCGTTGAAGCCCGGGGATACTACAATGAGCAGTTCTTC. This encodes CSVEARGYYNEQFF.